One TCR beta chain is described in this entry. Its antigen is not known. This entry belongs to a study of cytomegalovirus exposure and HLA in healthy donors. Whole-study context: Most genotyped donors, over 70% of 398, had Caucasian-associated genetic ancestry.

With 3 bases clipped from V and 1 base from J, the junction kept 12 bases outside the gene matches. The CDR3 totals 18 residues. CDR1 SGHTS and CDR2 YDEGEE come from the germline V gene. Study-level points and caveats: More clonal expansion characterized HLA-associated TCR beta chains than equally common others in a later analysis. Reportedly, cytomegalovirus status was diagnosed with high sensitivity and specificity. Productive rates of about 90% or about 30% were seen for most TCR beta V segments in an earlier analysis.

The PCR had 60 Vbeta and 13 Jbeta primers. The table came from immunoSEQ multiplex PCR; TCRdb's copy has only in-frame clones and leaves some out. The sample holds 80,000 to 90,000 clones, 70% to 85% seen once. Sequencing was carried out using PBMCs. This chain joins TRBV5-8 and TRBJ2-1; 8 bases match TRBD2. The receptor comes from a man aged 25-45 years in good health and CMV-seronegative. The DNA of the CDR3 is TGTGCCAGCAGCTGGGAAGGGGAAAGCGGGGGTTCCTACAATGAGCAGTTCTTC. The encoded protein is CASSWEGESGGSYNEQFF. The full variable domain, in which reference TRBV5-8 and TRBJ2-1 provide the parts outside the CDR3, is EAGVTQSPTHLIKTRGQQATLRCSPISGHTSVYWYQQALGLGLQFLLWYDEGEERNRGNFPPRFSGRQFPNYSSELNVNALELEDSALYLCASSWEGESGGSYNEQFFGPGTRLTVL.